This entry concerns a single T cell receptor (beta chain). The antigen it recognizes is unknown. No clone much larger than this one lies a single base away; base qualities are absent. This record belongs to a study of shared clonotypes between healthy human individuals (dated by TCRdb to 2018 to 2021). Regarding the complete study: The cohort comprised a couple of women and a few men aged 18 to 49 years. Per donor, three plates each were used for CD4 naive and CD4 memory, two for CD8 naive, and one for CD8 memory. To estimate repertoire size and how much clonotypes are shared between individuals, the study performed deep sequencing of blood TCR repertoires from roughly five healthy adults. To increase sequencing depth and limit assay-specific biases, TCR repertoire library preparation and sequencing were carried out by different laboratories using diverse techniques. Leukapheresis yielded between about 0.85 and 9 billion PBMCs per donor. Overall results and qualifications from the work: Even with the large sequencing depth, rarefaction of the sorted-subset datasets indicated that sequencing was incomplete. Across four donors, approximately 5% of naive CD4, more than 3% of naive CD8, 2.3% of memory CD4, and 0.4% of memory CD8 clonotypes were shared. Larger estimated clonotype richness was generally found for naive subsets than for memory subsets. The genetic and exposure-history diversity represented was limited by the small number of donors. Clonotypes shared by all four sorted-subset donors showed higher generation probabilities than non-shared clonotypes. Sampling was restricted to blood, and TCR repertoires in tissues likely differ from the TCR repertoires found in blood. Pairwise subsampling led to the expectation that sequencing depth would affect the degree of clonotype sharing among donors.

Healthy HIV-negative adults with no recently reported acute infections or vaccinations were included as donors. All donors were Caucasian adults living in Nashville, Tennessee, USA. CD4+ T cells were enriched through magnetic negative selection, after which naive cells were positively selected on CD45RA and the remaining negative fraction served as the memory subset. After blood collection by leukapheresis, PBMCs were isolated using Ficoll-Histopaque density gradient centrifugation and then cryopreserved in the vapor phase of liquid nitrogen. Purity and quantity of every magnetically sorted T cell population were checked by analytical flow cytometry. From each sorted fraction, genomic DNA was isolated and quantified by UV absorbance on a Nanodrop 2000c. TCR CDR3 regions were amplified from genomic DNA by multiplex PCR using the deep immunoSEQ assay. For each cell subset, the extracted genomic DNA was distributed evenly across all wells of several immunoSEQ 96-well plates, and each plate served as one replicate. For sorted subsets, each replicate PCR was loaded with roughly 0.2 ug genomic DNA, equivalent to approximately 33,000 T cell genomes. The purified libraries were quantified using a Qubit 3.0 fluorometer, sized with a Bioanalyzer 2100, and then quantified again using the KAPA Library Quantification kit. Every immunoSEQ 96-well plate was sequenced on a separate single-read 150-cycle Illumina NextSeq 550 flow cell. The authors' pipeline ran thus. Because the immunoSEQ output included only junctional sequences and no quality scores, the filtering could not be the same as the filtering used for full-length reads. To assign V/J genes and CDR3, sequences were annotated using PyIR, a Python wrapper for IgBLAST v1.9, with IMGT germline references. Reads with weak V/J assignments (E-value above 1e-6), missing CDR3, stop codons, out-of-frame junctions, or ambiguous translated residues were removed. V3J clonotypes were defined as sequences sharing the same inferred V gene, J gene, and CDR3 amino acid sequence. Percentage overlap between repertoires was calculated by dividing the number of shared unique clonotypes by the size of the smaller repertoire. Richness of each repertoire was evaluated using RTK rarefaction, the Chao1 estimator, and Recon v2.1 estimates of unobserved clonotypes. Generation probabilities were computed with OLGA for all TCRbeta clonotypes obtained by the gDNA method from several donors. This is the immuneACCESS table as TCRdb keeps it, with only in-frame sequences that have V and J called. A part of the clones is gone; compared with another copy, unresolved V genes explain less than half, and the rest is unexplained. V, J and clone size derive from that table, while D and trimming were established from the DNA sequence. For this sample there are more than 2 million clones; almost 96% appear just once. The ten largest clones take up 0.13% of the sample.

Measured from the cysteine to the phenylalanine, the CDR3 is 14 residues long. Only the CDR3 portion is preserved as DNA: 42 bases, with reading frame beginning at the first base. Trimming accounts for 6 bases at V and 6 bases at J, while the number of junction bases matched to no gene is 7. CDR1 SQVTM and CDR2 ANQGSEA were looked up in the germline V gene. Material: naive CD4+ T cells sorted from blood. The intended sense of this specimen's cell subset or site label: CD45RA+ positively selected. This clonotype was obtained from a man in his late teens or twenties in good health. The V gene is TRBV29-1 and the J gene is TRBJ2-1, and TRBD2 aligns with 11 junction nucleotides. The CDR3 reads CSVSSGLAGNEQFF. The nucleotide sequence reads TGCAGCGTGAGTTCTGGACTAGCGGGCAATGAGCAGTTCTTC.